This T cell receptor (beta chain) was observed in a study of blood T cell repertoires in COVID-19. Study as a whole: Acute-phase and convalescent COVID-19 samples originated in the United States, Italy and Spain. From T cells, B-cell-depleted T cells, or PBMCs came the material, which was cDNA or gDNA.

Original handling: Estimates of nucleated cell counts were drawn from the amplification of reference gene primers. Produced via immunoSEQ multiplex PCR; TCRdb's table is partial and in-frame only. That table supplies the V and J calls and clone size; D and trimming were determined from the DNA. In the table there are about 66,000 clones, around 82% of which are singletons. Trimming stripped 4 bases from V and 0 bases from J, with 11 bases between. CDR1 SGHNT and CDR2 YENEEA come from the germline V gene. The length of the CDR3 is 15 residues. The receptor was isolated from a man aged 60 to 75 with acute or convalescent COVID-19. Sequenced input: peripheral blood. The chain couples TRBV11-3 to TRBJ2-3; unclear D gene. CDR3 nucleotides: TGTGCCAGCAGCTCCCATTCGAGAAGCACAGATACGCAGTATTTT. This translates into CASSSHSRSTDTQYF.